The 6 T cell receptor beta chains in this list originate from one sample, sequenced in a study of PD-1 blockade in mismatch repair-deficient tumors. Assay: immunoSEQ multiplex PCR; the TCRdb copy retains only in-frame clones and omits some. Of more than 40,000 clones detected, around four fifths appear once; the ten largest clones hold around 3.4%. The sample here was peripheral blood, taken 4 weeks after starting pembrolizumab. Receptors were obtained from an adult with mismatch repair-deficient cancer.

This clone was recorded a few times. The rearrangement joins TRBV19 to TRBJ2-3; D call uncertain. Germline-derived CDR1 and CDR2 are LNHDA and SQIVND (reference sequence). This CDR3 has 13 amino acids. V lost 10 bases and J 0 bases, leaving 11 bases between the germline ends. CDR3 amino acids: CATQHASTDTQYF. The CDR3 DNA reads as TGTGCCACCCAACATGCTAGCACAGATACGCAGTATTTT.

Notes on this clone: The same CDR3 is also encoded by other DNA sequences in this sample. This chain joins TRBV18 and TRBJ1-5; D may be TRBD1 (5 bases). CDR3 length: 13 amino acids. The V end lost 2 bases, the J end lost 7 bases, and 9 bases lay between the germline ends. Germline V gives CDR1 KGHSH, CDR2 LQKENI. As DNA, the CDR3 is TGTGCCAGCTCACCAGGGAGGGACCAGCCCCAGCATTTT. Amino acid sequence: CASSPGRDQPQHF.

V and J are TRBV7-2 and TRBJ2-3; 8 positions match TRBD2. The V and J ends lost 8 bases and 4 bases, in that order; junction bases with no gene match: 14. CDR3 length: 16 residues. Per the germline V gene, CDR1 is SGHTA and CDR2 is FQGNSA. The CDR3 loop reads CASSSSSGGGPDTQYF. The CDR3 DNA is TGTGCCAGCTCCTCCAGCTCGGGGGGGGGCCCAGATACGCAGTATTTT.

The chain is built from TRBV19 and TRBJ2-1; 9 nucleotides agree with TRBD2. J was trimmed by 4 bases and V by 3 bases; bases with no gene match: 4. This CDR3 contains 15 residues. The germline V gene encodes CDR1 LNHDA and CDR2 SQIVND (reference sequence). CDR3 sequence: CASSIGGRVYNEQFF. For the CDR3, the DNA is TGTGCCAGTAGTATTGGCGGGAGGGTGTACAATGAGCAGTTCTTC.

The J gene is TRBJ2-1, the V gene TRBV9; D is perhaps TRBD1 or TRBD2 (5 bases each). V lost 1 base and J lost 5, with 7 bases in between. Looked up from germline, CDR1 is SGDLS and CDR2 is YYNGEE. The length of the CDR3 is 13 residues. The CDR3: CASSVWGNNEQFF. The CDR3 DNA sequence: TGTGCCAGCAGCGTATGGGGGAACAATGAGCAGTTCTTC.

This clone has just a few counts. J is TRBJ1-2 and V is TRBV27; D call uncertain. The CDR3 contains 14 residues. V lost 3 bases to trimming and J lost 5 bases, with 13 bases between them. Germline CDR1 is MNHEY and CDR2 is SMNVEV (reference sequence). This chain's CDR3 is CASSFKVRTYGYTF. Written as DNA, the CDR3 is TGTGCCAGCAGTTTTAAAGTCAGGACGTATGGCTACACCTTC.